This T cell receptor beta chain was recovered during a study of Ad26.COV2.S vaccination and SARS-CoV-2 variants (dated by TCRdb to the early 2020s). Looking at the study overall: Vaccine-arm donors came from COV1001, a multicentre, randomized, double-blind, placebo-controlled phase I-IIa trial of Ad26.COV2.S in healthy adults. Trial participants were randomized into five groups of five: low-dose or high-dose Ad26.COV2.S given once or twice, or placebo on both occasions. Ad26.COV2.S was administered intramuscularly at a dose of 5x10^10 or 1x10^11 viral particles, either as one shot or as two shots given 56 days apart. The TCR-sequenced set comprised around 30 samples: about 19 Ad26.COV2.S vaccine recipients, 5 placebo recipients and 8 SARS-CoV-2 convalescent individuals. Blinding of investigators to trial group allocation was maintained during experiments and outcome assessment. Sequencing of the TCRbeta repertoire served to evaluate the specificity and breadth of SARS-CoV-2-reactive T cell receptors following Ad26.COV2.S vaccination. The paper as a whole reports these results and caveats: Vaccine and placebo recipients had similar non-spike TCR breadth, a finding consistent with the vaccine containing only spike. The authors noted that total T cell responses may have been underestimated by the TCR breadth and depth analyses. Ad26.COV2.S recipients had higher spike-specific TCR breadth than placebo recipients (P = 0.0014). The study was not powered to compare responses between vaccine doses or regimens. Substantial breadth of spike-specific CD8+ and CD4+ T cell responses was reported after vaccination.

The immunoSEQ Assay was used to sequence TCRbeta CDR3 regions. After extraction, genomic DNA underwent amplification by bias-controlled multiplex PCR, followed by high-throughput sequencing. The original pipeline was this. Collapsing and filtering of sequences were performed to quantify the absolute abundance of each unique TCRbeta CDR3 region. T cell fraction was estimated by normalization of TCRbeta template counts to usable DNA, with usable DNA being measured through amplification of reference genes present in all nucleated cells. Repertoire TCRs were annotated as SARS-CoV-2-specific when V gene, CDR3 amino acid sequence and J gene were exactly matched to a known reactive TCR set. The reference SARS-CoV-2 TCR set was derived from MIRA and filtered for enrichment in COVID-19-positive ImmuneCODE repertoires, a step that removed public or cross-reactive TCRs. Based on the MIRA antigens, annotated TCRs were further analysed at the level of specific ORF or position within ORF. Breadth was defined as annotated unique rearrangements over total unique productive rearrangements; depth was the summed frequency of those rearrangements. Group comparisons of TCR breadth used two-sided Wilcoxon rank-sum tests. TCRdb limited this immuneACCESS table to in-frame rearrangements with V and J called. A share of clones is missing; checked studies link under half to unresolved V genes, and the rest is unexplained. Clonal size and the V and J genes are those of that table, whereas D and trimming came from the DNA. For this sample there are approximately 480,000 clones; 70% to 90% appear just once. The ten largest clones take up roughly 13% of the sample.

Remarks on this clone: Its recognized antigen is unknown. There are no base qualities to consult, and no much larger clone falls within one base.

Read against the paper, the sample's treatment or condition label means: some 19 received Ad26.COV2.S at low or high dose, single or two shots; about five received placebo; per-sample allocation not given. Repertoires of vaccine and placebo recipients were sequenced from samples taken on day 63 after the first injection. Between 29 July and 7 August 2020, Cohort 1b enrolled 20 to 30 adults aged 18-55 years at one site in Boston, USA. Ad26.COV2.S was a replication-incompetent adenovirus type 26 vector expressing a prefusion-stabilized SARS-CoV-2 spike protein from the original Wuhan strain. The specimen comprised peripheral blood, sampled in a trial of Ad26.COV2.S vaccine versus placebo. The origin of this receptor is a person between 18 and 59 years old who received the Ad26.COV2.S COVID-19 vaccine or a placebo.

The bases are TGTGCCAGCAGCAACCAGGGAACTGGGGCCAACGTCCTGACTTTC. Translation gives CASSNQGTGANVLTF. This chain is built from TRBV6-2 or TRBV6-3 and TRBJ2-6; TRBD1 could be the D gene, as 5 bases match. From the cysteine up to the phenylalanine, the CDR3 has a length of 15 residues. Only CDR3 DNA remains: 45 bases, in frame from the first base. The germline V gene gives CDR1 as MNHEY and CDR2 as SVGEGT. Trimming takes 6 bases from V and 2 bases from J, and the germline ends sit 11 bases apart.